Shown below are 23 T cell receptor beta chains from a single sample sequenced in a study of cytomegalovirus exposure and HLA in healthy donors. It was with 60 Vbeta and 13 Jbeta primers that the PCR ran. The repertoire was sequenced with immunoSEQ multiplex PCR; TCRdb's copy has only in-frame clones and lacks some. The data show 150,000 to 190,000 clones, with around 72% seen just once and over 1.1% held by the top ten. Sample: PBMCs. All receptors come from a man aged 18 to 35 in good health and CMV-seronegative.

Only one count was recorded for this clone. The chain couples TRBV6-5 to TRBJ2-2; 7 positions agree with TRBD2. V lost 10 bases and J lost 0; bases outside the gene matches: 8. Germline V gene lookup returns CDR1 MNHEY and CDR2 SVGAGI. This CDR3 comprises 15 residues. The CDR3 region is CATSSSGTNTGELFF. The CDR3, as DNA: TGTGCCACGTCTTCTAGCGGCACGAACACCGGGGAGCTGTTTTTT.

The chain joins TRBV5-4 to TRBJ2-1; 11 positions match TRBD2. CDR3 size: 16 residues. Trimming removed 3 bases from V and 10 bases from J; junction bases left unmatched: 12. Germline V gene data show CDR1 as SGHNT and CDR2 as YYREEE (reference sequence). The CDR3, as DNA: TGTGCCAGCAGCTCCCGAACTAGCGGGAGATGGGAAGAGCAGTTCTTC. Its protein is CASSSRTSGRWEEQFF.

This rearrangement joins TRBV19 to TRBJ1-1, with D maybe TRBD1 (6 bases). The CDR3 length is 16 residues. From germline, CDR1 is LNHDA and CDR2 SQIVND (reference sequence). V was trimmed by 3 bases and J by 11 bases, leaving 25 bases between them. Here the CDR3 DNA reads TGTGCCAGTAGTATCCCTAGGGGGACCTTTGCCAAGGACGCTTTCTTT. Translated: CASSIPRGTFAKDAFF.

The V call is TRBV7-9, the J call TRBJ2-6; D uncertain. This CDR3 has 15 residues. V shed 5 bases and J shed 0 bases, with 8 bases lying between them. Germline V gives CDR1 SEHNR, CDR2 FQNEAQ (reference sequence). CDR3 amino acids: CASSHQRSGANVLTF. CDR3 DNA: TGTGCCAGCAGCCATCAGCGCTCTGGGGCCAACGTCCTGACTTTC.

The sample holds one count of this clone. The chain couples TRBV4-1 to TRBJ2-7, with 8 bases fitting TRBD2. The CDR3 has 14 residues. Germline CDR1 reads MGHRA; CDR2 reads YSYEKL. J gave up 6 bases and V 2 bases, and 6 bases lay outside the gene matches. Here the CDR3 DNA reads TGCGCCAGCAGCCAAAACCAGCGGGAGAGCGAGCAGTACTTC. Translating gives CASSQNQRESEQYF.

This clone was recorded only once. The CDR3: CASSARGNTEAFF. The CDR3 DNA follows: TGTGCCAGCAGCGCTCGGGGGAACACTGAAGCTTTCTTT. The chain carries TRBV21-1 and TRBJ1-1. TRBV21-1 is a listed pseudogene. The CDR3 is made up of 13 amino acids.

The V and J genes are TRBV7-2 and TRBJ1-2; maybe TRBD1 (5 bases). Trimming shortened V by 5 bases and J by 5 bases, and 12 bases separated the two germline ends. Germline V gene sequence: CDR1 SGHTA, CDR2 FQGNSA. The CDR3 runs 13 residues. The DNA for the CDR3 is TGTGCCAGCAGCCCAGGGTTCTCTTATGGCTACACCTTC. Encoded protein: CASSPGFSYGYTF.

The CDR3 loop reads CASSLGGASGITDTQYF. The CDR3, as DNA: TGTGCCAGCAGTTTAGGAGGGGCTAGCGGGATCACAGATACGCAGTATTTT. The chain uses TRBV28 and TRBJ2-3; 9 positions match TRBD2. The CDR3 extends over 17 amino acids. V lost 2 bases to trimming and J lost 2 bases; unmatched junction nucleotides: 8. Germline CDR1 is MDHEN and CDR2 is SYDVKM. The variable domain in full, completed from reference TRBV28 and TRBJ2-3, reads DVKVTQSSRYLVKRTGEKVFLECVQDMDHENMFWYRQDPGLGLRLIYFSYDVKMKEKGDIPEGYSVSREKKERFSLILESASTNQTSMYLCASSLGGASGITDTQYFGPGTRLTVL.

V is TRBV6-5 and J is TRBJ1-2, with no clear D. Germline loops: CDR1 MNHEY, CDR2 SVGAGI. The CDR3 has 14 residues. With 6 bases removed from V and 5 bases from J, the gap between germline ends came to 16 bases. The CDR3 protein is CASSPTPEGYGYTF. Here the CDR3 DNA reads TGTGCCAGCAGCCCGACCCCCGAGGGATATGGCTACACCTTC.

The V gene is TRBV28, the J gene TRBJ1-3; 8 bases align to TRBD1. J gave up 3 bases and V 3 bases, and 13 bases lay outside the gene matches. The germline V gene has CDR1 MDHEN and CDR2 SYDVKM. The CDR3 loop spans 18 amino acids. CDR3 region: CASSFRTGPLLGGNTIYF. The CDR3 DNA reads as TGTGCCAGCAGTTTTAGGACAGGGCCTCTTTTGGGTGGAAACACCATATATTTT.

This clone was counted a few times. This chain joins TRBV2 and TRBJ2-1; D is unresolved. Per germline, CDR1 SNHLY and CDR2 FYNNEI. Deletions cut 2 bases from V and 0 bases from J, with 11 bases between. CDR3 length equals 16 residues. CDR3 DNA: TGTGCCAGCAGTGAAAGTGGAGACTTCTCCTACAATGAGCAGTTCTTC. The encoded protein is CASSESGDFSYNEQFF.

On this clone: In the same sample, other DNA sequences code for this CDR3. The chain couples TRBV15 to TRBJ1-2; D may be TRBD1 (5 bases). The CDR3 has 13 residues. The ends were cut back, 6 bases at V and 5 bases at J, with 13 bases in the middle. Germline CDR1 LNHNV, CDR2 YYDKDF (reference sequence). CDR3 coding DNA: TGTGCCACCAGAATCTCGACAGAGTATGGCTACACCTTC. This sequence encodes CATRISTEYGYTF.

The chain links TRBV27 to TRBJ1-1; tentative D call: TRBD1 (6 bases). The V end was cut by 0 bases, the J end by 0 bases, with 8 bases between. There are 15 residues in the CDR3. Germline V gene lookup returns CDR1 MNHEY and CDR2 SMNVEV (reference sequence). The CDR3, as DNA: TGTGCCAGCAGTTTATCCAGGGGATTGAACACTGAAGCTTTCTTT. Its translation: CASSLSRGLNTEAFF.

This clone turned up a few times. V gene TRBV7-8 combines with J gene TRBJ2-7; D uncertain. V was shortened by 7 bases and J by 2 bases, with 12 bases between the two germline ends. CDR3 size: 13 residues. Per the germline V gene, CDR1 is SGHVS and CDR2 is FQNEAQ. DNA for the CDR3: TGTGCCAGCAACCTAAGGCAGGCCTACGAGCAGTACTTC. Its translation is CASNLRQAYEQYF.

This clone appeared once. The genes are TRBV27 and TRBJ2-7, with TRBD2 matching 14 bases. Germline V gene sequence: CDR1 MNHEY, CDR2 SMNVEV (reference sequence). V shed 5 bases and J 2 bases; nucleotides not matched to a gene: 8. This CDR3 has 17 residues. The CDR3 DNA follows: TGTGCCAGCAGTCCCGGGACTAGCGGGAGTGGCGCCTACGAGCAGTACTTC. This encodes CASSPGTSGSGAYEQYF.

The chain combines TRBV30 with TRBJ2-5; 9 bases match TRBD2. Germline V lookup: CDR1 GTSNPN, CDR2 SVGIG (reference sequence). CDR3 length: 14 residues. Germline trimming cut 5 bases from V and 9 bases from J; bases unmatched to any gene: 13. In DNA, the CDR3 is TGTGCCTGGGTTCCTACTAGCGGGTCCAGGGCCCAGTACTTC. Amino acid sequence: CAWVPTSGSRAQYF.

A few counts support this clone. Here the CDR3 reads CASSESFGGKGFDEQFF. The CDR3 coding sequence is TGTGCCAGCAGTGAAAGCTTCGGGGGTAAGGGTTTCGATGAGCAGTTCTTC. The chain is built from TRBV6-1 and TRBJ2-1, with a weak D call TRBD2 (6 bases). CDR3 length: 17 amino acids. Per the germline V gene, CDR1 is MNHNS and CDR2 is SASEGT. V lost 2 bases and J 8 bases, leaving 22 bases between the germline ends.

J is TRBJ2-7 and V is TRBV5-6; weak D call: TRBD1 (5 bases). The CDR3 loop spans 15 amino acids. In germline, CDR1 is SGHDT, CDR2 YYEEEE. Between the trimmed V and J ends, which lost 2 bases and 0 bases, there was a span of 12 bases. The CDR3 reads CASSFQDTVSYEQYF. In DNA, the CDR3 is TGTGCCAGCAGCTTTCAGGACACCGTCTCCTACGAGCAGTACTTC.

The chain uses TRBV9 and TRBJ2-2, with D possibly TRBD2 on 5 matching bases. This CDR3 has 13 residues. Looked up from germline, CDR1 is SGDLS and CDR2 is YYNGEE. V lost 7 bases and J lost 1, with 8 bases in between. CDR3 protein: CASLEVNTGELFF. The CDR3, as DNA: TGTGCCAGCTTGGAGGTGAACACCGGGGAGCTGTTTTTT. The full variable domain, in which reference TRBV9 and TRBJ2-2 provide the parts outside the CDR3, is DSGVTQTPKHLITATGQRVTLRCSPRSGDLSVYWYQQSLDQGLQFLIQYYNGEERAKGNILERFSAQQFPDLHSELNLSSLELGDSALYFCASLEVNTGELFFGEGSRLTVL.

The chain is built from TRBV6-6 and TRBJ1-2; D is undetermined. V lost 4 bases and J lost 6, with 6 bases in between. CDR3 length: 11 amino acids. Germline CDR1 is MNHNY and CDR2 is SVGAGI (reference sequence). CDR3 amino acids: CASSSPDGYTF. DNA of the CDR3: TGTGCCAGCAGTTCCCCGGATGGCTACACCTTC.

The sample holds a few counts of this clone. The chain recombines TRBV4-1 with TRBJ1-2; D might be TRBD1 (5 bases). The germline V gene has CDR1 MGHRA and CDR2 YSYEKL. This CDR3 has 14 residues. V shed 0 bases and J shed 6 bases, with 11 bases lying between them. Here the CDR3 reads CASSQEPGRDGYTF. In DNA form, the CDR3 reads TGCGCCAGCAGCCAAGAGCCAGGGAGGGATGGCTACACCTTC.

The J gene is TRBJ2-1, the V gene TRBV27, with 12 positions matching TRBD2. The CDR3 loop spans 16 amino acids. V was clipped by 5 bases and J by 6 bases; unmatched bases: 8. Germline lookup yields CDR1 MNHEY and CDR2 SMNVEV (reference sequence). Written as DNA, the CDR3 is TGTGCCAGCAGTCTCCTAGCGGGAGGGCCAACCAATGAGCAGTTCTTC. Protein product: CASSLLAGGPTNEQFF.

This clone has a handful of counts. The chain has TRBV4-1 and TRBJ2-3; the D is unclear. Looked up from germline, CDR1 is MGHRA and CDR2 is YSYEKL. The CDR3 is 17 residues long. Trimming stripped 0 bases from V and 3 bases from J, with 16 bases between. The CDR3 reads CASSQDYVVPRTDTQYF. The CDR3 nucleotides read TGCGCCAGCAGCCAAGATTATGTAGTCCCTAGGACAGATACGCAGTATTTT.